These 15 T cell receptor beta chains were sequenced from one sample in a study of naive and memory T cell subsets. The library had UMIs added by 3' ligation of an oligonucleotide to TCR cDNA. Four PCR rounds used nested alpha and beta constant region primers plus the SP2 primer. TCRdb reanalysed the 5' RACE reads using MiXCR and keeps one entry per CDR3 protein. The sample lists roughly 48,000 distinct CDR3 sequences, 4.7% seen once, with around 0.84% in the top ten. These receptors all stem from a female donor in good health.

This clonotype was recorded at least ten times. V and J are TRBV6-5 and TRBJ1-6; D perhaps matches TRBD1 (6 bases). Germline V gives CDR1 MNHEY, CDR2 SVGAGI. Trimming cost V 7 bases and J 7 bases, with 8 bases left between them. This CDR3 is 12 amino acids long. The CDR3 region has the DNA TGTGCCAGCATGAGGGGGAATTCACCCCTCCACTTT. This translates into CASMRGNSPLHF.

This clonotype has only a few counts. The rearrangement uses TRBV5-8 and TRBJ2-7; no clear D. The CDR3 is made up of 13 amino acids. The V end lost 2 bases, the J end lost 3 bases, and 9 bases lay between the germline ends. In germline, CDR1 is SGHTS, CDR2 YDEGEE. The CDR3 sequence: CASSLRLRYEQYF. DNA of the CDR3: TGTGCCAGCAGCTTACGGCTCCGCTACGAGCAGTACTTC.

This clonotype was recorded at least ten times. This rearrangement joins TRBV5-4 to TRBJ2-3, with D unresolved. This CDR3 is 14 amino acids long. CDR1 is SGHNT, CDR2 YYREEE, per germline (reference sequence). The V and J ends lost 2 bases and 4 bases respectively, with 11 bases between them. CDR3 DNA: TGTGCCAGCAGCTTCCTAGTGTTGCCAGATACGCAGTATTTT. It encodes CASSFLVLPDTQYF.

This clonotype has ten or more counts. This chain joins TRBV28 and TRBJ1-2; 7 bases line up with TRBD1. Trimming removed 2 bases from V and 4 bases from J; junction bases left unmatched: 7. CDR3 length: 15 amino acids. The germline CDR1 and CDR2 sequences are MDHEN and SYDVKM. DNA for the CDR3: TGTGCCAGCAGTTTAAGAGGGGGCCCGGGCTATGGCTACACCTTC. Its protein product is CASSLRGGPGYGYTF.

V gene TRBV18 combines with J gene TRBJ1-2, with 9 bases fitting TRBD1. Germline V gene data show CDR1 as KGHSH and CDR2 as LQKENI. V shed 5 bases and J 4 bases; nucleotides not matched to a gene: 8. The CDR3 runs to 15 residues. In nucleotides, the CDR3 is TGTGCCAGCTCAAAGGGACAGGGCGAAACCTATGGCTACACCTTC. Protein: CASSKGQGETYGYTF. The whole variable domain, filled in from reference TRBV18 and TRBJ1-2, reads NAGVMQNPRHLVRRRGQEARLRCSPMKGHSHVYWYRQLPEEGLKFMVYLQKENIIDESGMPKERFSAEFPKEGPSILRIQQVVRGDSAAYFCASSKGQGETYGYTFGSGTRLTVV.

In this sample, this clonotype turned up many times. The V call is TRBV6-1, the J call TRBJ2-7; 9 positions match TRBD1. CDR1 is MNHNS and CDR2 is SASEGT in the germline V gene. After removal of 7 bases from V and 2 bases from J, the junction contained 9 bases not matched to a gene. There are 15 residues in the CDR3. The CDR3 sequence: CASKDSRDRAYEQYF. The CDR3 region has the DNA TGTGCCAGCAAAGATTCCCGGGACAGGGCCTACGAGCAGTACTTC.

Ten or more counts support this clonotype. V and J are TRBV20-1 and TRBJ2-5; 14 bases fit TRBD2. Germline-derived CDR1 and CDR2 are DFQATT and SNEGSKA (reference sequence). This CDR3 region has 13 residues. The DNA for the CDR3 is TGCACACTGGGACTAGCGGGAGAAGAGACCCAGTACTTC. This gives the protein CTLGLAGEETQYF.

In this sample, this clonotype turned up a few times. V gene TRBV28 combines with J gene TRBJ1-1, with D hard to call. The V gene's germline CDR1 is MDHEN and CDR2 SYDVKM. The V gene lost 7 bases and the J gene lost 3 bases, with 12 bases spanning the gap. This CDR3 is built from 13 residues. CDR3 DNA: TGTGCCAGCACCCATTCTTCAGACACTGAAGCTTTCTTT. Its translation: CASTHSSDTEAFF.

This clonotype was picked up many times. An end of the junction differs from the germline gene, which may be a read error. The chain employs TRBV19 and TRBJ2-1, with D unresolved. The CDR3 has 11 residues. CDR1 is LNHDA and CDR2 is SQIVND in the germline V gene (reference sequence). CDR3 bases: TGTGCCAGCAGTATCTACAATGAGCAGTTCTTC. Its translation is CASSIYNEQFF.

This clonotype occurred many times. V gene TRBV29-1 combines with J gene TRBJ2-7; D is perhaps TRBD1 (6 bases). The germline gives CDR1 SQVTM, CDR2 ANQGSEA. The V and J ends lost 4 bases and 3 bases respectively, with 28 bases between them. The length of the CDR3 is 18 residues. DNA of the CDR3: TGCAGCGTTGTCAGCCAGGGGAAACGTTCCCCGAGCGTCTACGAGCAGTACTTC. Protein: CSVVSQGKRSPSVYEQYF.

This clonotype was detected ten times or more. The V and J genes are TRBV6-2 or TRBV6-3 and TRBJ2-7, with D hard to call. V was trimmed by 3 bases and J by 1 base, leaving 10 bases between them. The CDR3 consists of 14 residues. Germline V lookup: CDR1 MNHEY, CDR2 SVGEGT. The CDR3 here is CASSYLGYSYEQYF. The CDR3 bases are TGTGCCAGCAGTTATTTGGGCTATTCCTACGAGCAGTACTTC.

This clonotype was seen many times. The CDR3 nucleotides are TGTGCCAGCAGGACTCTTTCCTCAGGGCCAGATACGCAGTATTTT. Translating gives CASRTLSSGPDTQYF. The V call is TRBV11-2, the J call TRBJ2-3, with D possibly matching TRBD1 (5 bases). The CDR3 totals 15 residues. CDR1 is SGHAT and CDR2 is FQNNGV in the germline V gene. Deletions cut 6 bases from V and 4 bases from J, with 17 bases between.

Points on this clonotype: It may be a read error: a sequence one base away is much more abundant. The chain employs TRBV20-1 and TRBJ2-7, with TRBD2 identical over 9 bases. The junction had 11 bases not matched to a gene; V was cut back by 3 bases and J by 2 bases. The CDR3 totals 16 residues. Germline CDR1 is DFQATT and CDR2 is SNEGSKA (reference sequence). CDR3 loop: CSARGLAGGDPYEQYF. Written as DNA, the CDR3 is TGCAGTGCTAGGGGACTGGCGGGAGGGGACCCCTACGAGCAGTACTTC.

This clonotype was counted ten times or more. J is TRBJ1-1 and V is TRBV6-2 or TRBV6-3; D uncertain. This CDR3 comprises 15 residues. Per germline, CDR1 MNHEY and CDR2 SVGEGT. V lost 2 bases and J 1 base, leaving 11 bases between the germline ends. CDR3 residues: CASSYANTANTEAFF. CDR3 DNA: TGTGCCAGCAGTTACGCCAATACAGCGAACACTGAAGCTTTCTTT.

V usage is TRBV5-6 and J usage is TRBJ2-1; no clear D gene. The V end was cut by 0 bases, the J end by 4 bases, with 11 bases between. CDR3 size: 15 residues. CDR1 and CDR2 (germline): SGHDT, YYEEEE. The CDR3, as DNA: TGTGCCAGCAGCTTGGTTGCTGGCACTTACAATGAGCAGTTCTTC. Translating it yields CASSLVAGTYNEQFF.